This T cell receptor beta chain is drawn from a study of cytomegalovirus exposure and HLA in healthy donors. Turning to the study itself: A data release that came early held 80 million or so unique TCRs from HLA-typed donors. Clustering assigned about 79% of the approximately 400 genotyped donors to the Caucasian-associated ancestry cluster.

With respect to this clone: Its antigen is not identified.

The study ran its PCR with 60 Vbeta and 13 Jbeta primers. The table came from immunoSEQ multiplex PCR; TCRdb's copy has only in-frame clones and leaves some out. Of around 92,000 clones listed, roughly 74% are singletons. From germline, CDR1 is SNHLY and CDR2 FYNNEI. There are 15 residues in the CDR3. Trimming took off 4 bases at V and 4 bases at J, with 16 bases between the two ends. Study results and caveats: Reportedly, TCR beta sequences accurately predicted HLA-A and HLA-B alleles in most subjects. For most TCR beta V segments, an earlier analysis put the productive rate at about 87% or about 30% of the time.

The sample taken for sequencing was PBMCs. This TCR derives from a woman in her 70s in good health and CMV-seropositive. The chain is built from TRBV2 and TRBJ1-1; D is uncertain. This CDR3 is CASSVDPTRVTEAFF. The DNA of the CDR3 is TGTGCCAGCAGTGTAGACCCCACACGGGTCACTGAAGCTTTCTTT.